This T cell receptor (beta chain) stems from a study of Ad26.COV2.S vaccination and SARS-CoV-2 variants. The overall study: Each vaccinee took Ad26.COV2.S intramuscularly, once or twice 56 days apart.

CDR1 and CDR2 from the germline V gene are SGHKS and YYEKEE (reference sequence). CDR3 length: 14 amino acids. V lost 5 bases to trimming and J lost 4 bases; unmatched junction nucleotides: 5. Treatment here: about 20 received Ad26.COV2.S at low or high dose, single or two shots; about 5 received placebo; per-sample allocation not given. Sampling occurred on day 63 after the first vaccine or placebo injection. This adult donor, from Boston, was 18-55 years old. The method was immunoSEQ multiplex PCR; TCRdb's version includes in-frame clones alone and lacks a portion of them. The sample carries approximately 420,000 clones, approximately 88% recorded once.

The V and J genes are TRBV5-5 and TRBJ2-7; 11 nucleotides agree with TRBD1. This sequence originates from a person aged 18-60 years who received the Ad26.COV2.S COVID-19 vaccine or a placebo. This specimen was peripheral blood, taken in a trial of Ad26.COV2.S vaccine versus placebo. The CDR3 loop reads CASSSGQGAYEQYF. CDR3 bases: TGTGCCAGCAGTTCCGGACAGGGGGCGTACGAGCAGTACTTC. Combining the CDR3 with reference TRBV5-5 and TRBJ2-7 gives the whole variable domain DAGVTQSPTHLIKTRGQQVTLRCSPISGHKSVSWYQQVLGQGPQFIFQYYEKEERGRGNFPDRFSARQFPNYSSELNVNALLLGDSALYLCASSSGQGAYEQYFGPGTRLTVT.